The T cell receptor beta chain described here comes from a study of T cells in Graves' hyperthyroidism and ophthalmopathy. This clonotype was seen more than once but under ten times. Germline-derived CDR1 and CDR2 are DFQATT and SNEGSKA (reference sequence). The length of the CDR3 is 14 residues. Trimming stripped 2 bases from V and 5 bases from J, with 15 bases between. Uncontrolled infection, other autoimmune disease, pregnancy or lactation disqualified patients from enrolment. Researchers amplified the TCR beta CDR3 regions from RNA transcripts. The HTBI primer set was used in a first-round RT-PCR of the TCR CDR3. TCRdb reanalysed the multiplex PCR reads using MiXCR and keeps one entry per CDR3 protein. The sample lists roughly 380,000 distinct CDR3 sequences, about a sixth occurring once.

This sequence joins TRBV20-1 and TRBJ2-5, with D perhaps matching TRBD2 (6 bases). The TCR was taken from a woman aged 40 to 50 with Graves' ophthalmopathy. Sequencing input: blood. The CDR3 sequence is CSARPDGSSETQYF. In nucleotides, the CDR3 is TGCAGTGCTAGACCGGACGGGAGTTCGGAGACCCAGTACTTC.